This T cell receptor (beta chain) was retrieved from a study of blood T cell repertoires in COVID-19. Only in-frame clones appear in the TCRdb table, and some are missing; sequencing was by immunoSEQ multiplex PCR. The sample includes about 250,000 clones, about nine tenths of them seen just once. The V end lost 1 base, the J end lost 8 bases, and 10 bases lay between the germline ends. CDR3 length: 13 amino acids. Germline V lookup: CDR1 SGHDT, CDR2 YYEEEE. This receptor was identified in a woman aged 45-65 years who had recovered from COVID-19. The chain employs TRBV5-6 and TRBJ1-5; no firm D call. The sequenced sample consisted of PBMCs or T cells enriched from blood (not recorded which). CDR3 sequence: CASSLSDGEPQHF. The CDR3 DNA reads TGTGCCAGCAGCTTGTCGGACGGGGAGCCCCAGCATTTT.